The 19 T cell receptor beta chains below come from one sample, sequenced in a study of cytomegalovirus exposure and HLA in healthy donors (dated by TCRdb to between 2016 and 2019). Library preparation used the immunoSEQ multiplex PCR assay. A mixture of 60 forward primers for TCR Vbeta segments and 13 reverse primers for TCR Jbeta segments was used in the multiplex PCR. In its TCRdb copy, this immuneACCESS table keeps in-frame sequences only and misses some clones. Where compared with another copy, unresolved V genes explain less than half of these, and the others have no known cause. The table for this sample lists around 130,000 clones; roughly 65% of them were counted only once. Together, the top ten hold about 1.5% of the sample. Sequencing was performed on PBMCs. Receptors were obtained from a woman aged 25-40 years in good health and CMV-seronegative.

The chain has TRBV18 and TRBJ2-5; the match to TRBD1 covers 10 bases. Trimming at V came to 3 bases and at J to 7 bases, leaving 8 bases not matched to a gene. The germline CDR1 and CDR2 sequences are KGHSH and LQKENI. The CDR3 runs to 15 residues. Here the CDR3 reads CASSPPGDRGWTQYF. DNA of the CDR3: TGTGCCAGCTCACCCCCAGGGGACAGGGGTTGGACCCAGTACTTC.

This rearrangement joins TRBV18 to TRBJ2-5; D gene uncertain. The CDR3 is 14 amino acids. Germline V gene data show CDR1 as KGHSH and CDR2 as LQKENI. Deletions cut 3 bases from V and 1 base from J, with 9 bases between. The CDR3 nucleotides read TGTGCCAGCTCACCGACCGCGGTCCAAGAGACCCAGTACTTC. Amino acid sequence: CASSPTAVQETQYF.

The chain employs TRBV4-1 and TRBJ1-5; D is possibly TRBD1 (6 bases). The CDR3 totals 15 residues. V was trimmed by 4 bases and J by 4 bases, leaving 14 bases between them. Germline lookup yields CDR1 MGHRA and CDR2 YSYEKL. The chain's CDR3 is CASSPGTGWNQPQHF. The CDR3 DNA reads TGCGCCAGCAGCCCAGGAACAGGGTGGAATCAGCCCCAGCATTTT.

The chain has TRBV5-5 and TRBJ1-6; no reliable D call. This CDR3 region has 19 residues. The germline CDR1 and CDR2 sequences are SGHKS and YYEKEE (reference sequence). Trimming removed 2 bases at V and 0 bases at J, with 18 bases between. CDR3 sequence (DNA): TGTGCCAGCAGCTTTACTGACACAGACCCCAGCTCCTATAATTCACCCCTCCACTTT. It codes for CASSFTDTDPSSYNSPLHF.

This clone showed up just a few times. The CDR3: CATQYGFSNQPQHF. As DNA, the CDR3 is TGTGCCACCCAGTACGGGTTTAGCAATCAGCCCCAGCATTTT. This sequence joins TRBV28 and TRBJ1-5; no clear D gene. In germline, CDR1 is MDHEN, CDR2 SYDVKM. CDR3 length: 14 residues. Trimming shortened V by 10 bases and J by 0 bases, and 13 bases separated the two germline ends.

This clone appeared once. V and J are TRBV7-9 and TRBJ1-2; D is uncertain. Germline V gene sequence: CDR1 SEHNR, CDR2 FQNEAQ (reference sequence). The V end was cut by 3 bases, the J end by 2 bases, with 7 bases between. The CDR3 extends over 13 amino acids. CDR3 amino acids: CASSFARNYGYTF. In DNA form, the CDR3 reads TGTGCCAGCAGCTTTGCGCGGAACTATGGCTACACCTTC.

This clone was seen a handful of times. CDR3: CASRDTGQGNTGELFF. DNA for the CDR3: TGTGCCAGCAGGGACACGGGACAGGGTAACACCGGGGAGCTGTTTTTT. This chain joins TRBV5-4 and TRBJ2-2; 9 bases agree with TRBD1. V trimming: 5 bases; J trimming: 2 bases; junction bases outside the gene matches: 7. The CDR3 consists of 16 residues. CDR1 is SGHNT, CDR2 YYREEE, per germline (reference sequence).

V gene TRBV11-2 combines with J gene TRBJ1-3, with D possibly TRBD1 on 6 matching bases. The CDR3 extends over 15 amino acids. Germline lookup yields CDR1 SGHAT and CDR2 FQNNGV. V was pared by 5 bases and J by 2 bases, with 13 bases between. The CDR3 sequence is CASSLGPGAGNTIYF. DNA for the CDR3: TGTGCCAGCAGCCTTGGACCAGGGGCTGGAAACACCATATATTTT.

The J gene is TRBJ2-2, the V gene TRBV7-6; 9 nucleotides align to TRBD2. This CDR3 has 17 amino acids. CDR1 SGHVS and CDR2 FNYEAQ come from the germline V gene. Trimming took 3 bases from V and 5 from J; bases not matched to a gene: 10. CDR3 DNA sequence: TGTGCCAGCAGCTTCGGGACTAGCACTGGAAGAACCGGGGAGCTGTTTTTT. The encoded protein is CASSFGTSTGRTGELFF.

This clone was detected once. The V gene is TRBV18, the J gene TRBJ1-2, with 8 bases lining up with TRBD1. Trimming cost V 3 bases and J 4 bases; bases outside gene matches: 4. The CDR3 is made up of 14 amino acids. Germline CDR1 KGHSH, CDR2 LQKENI. CDR3 protein: CASSPSTGAYGYTF. The CDR3 DNA reads TGTGCCAGCTCACCCTCGACAGGGGCCTATGGCTACACCTTC.

The chain uses TRBV9 and TRBJ2-5; possibly TRBD2 for D (6 bases). The germline CDR1 and CDR2 sequences are SGDLS and YYNGEE. Trimming left V 4 bases short and J 11 bases short, with 18 bases between. The CDR3 consists of 13 residues. CDR3 sequence (DNA): TGTGCCAGCAGCCCTAGCGCCGTATTAGAGCAGTACTTC. It is translated as CASSPSAVLEQYF.

The chain links TRBV5-4 to TRBJ2-1, with D perhaps TRBD1 (6 bases). V lost 4 bases and J lost 8, with 10 bases in between. The CDR3 covers 12 residues. Germline V CDR1 and CDR2: SGHNT, YYREEE (reference sequence). The CDR3 region is CASSEQGYEQFF. CDR3 DNA: TGTGCCAGCAGCGAACAGGGTTATGAGCAGTTCTTC.

This clone was seen a handful of times. The V and J genes are TRBV11-2 and TRBJ2-7, with D possibly matching TRBD2 (6 bases). This CDR3 is built from 12 residues. Germline V gives CDR1 SGHAT, CDR2 FQNNGV. V was shortened by 3 bases and J by 6 bases, with 9 bases between the two germline ends. CDR3 DNA sequence: TGTGCCAGCAGCTTTTTGGGGGGCGAGCAGTACTTC. Translation gives CASSFLGGEQYF.

The chain combines TRBV28 with TRBJ2-7; TRBD1 matches 10 bases. The germline gives CDR1 MDHEN, CDR2 SYDVKM. The CDR3 runs to 15 residues. V dropped 3 bases and J dropped 3; count of bases not matched to a gene: 5. The CDR3 region is CASSFLTGGSYEQYF. CDR3 DNA: TGTGCCAGCAGTTTTTTGACAGGGGGCAGCTACGAGCAGTACTTC.

This clone has a single count. The chain is built from TRBV7-2 and TRBJ2-1; 11 bases line up with TRBD2. Trimming at V came to 5 bases and at J to 8 bases, leaving 8 bases not matched to a gene. CDR3 length equals 15 residues. Germline CDR1 SGHTA, CDR2 FQGNSA. CDR3 nucleotides: TGTGCCAGCAGCCAGACTAGCGGGATGGGGTATGAGCAGTTCTTC. It yields the protein CASSQTSGMGYEQFF.

A single count supports this clone. This chain connects TRBV19 to TRBJ1-1; no clear D gene. V was pared by 7 bases and J by 0 bases, with 9 bases between. Looked up from germline, CDR1 is LNHDA and CDR2 is SQIVND (reference sequence). The CDR3 loop spans 13 amino acids. The CDR3 spells CASTQAMNTEAFF. CDR3 coding DNA: TGTGCCAGTACTCAGGCCATGAACACTGAAGCTTTCTTT.

This rearrangement joins TRBV16 to TRBJ1-5; D is ambiguous. CDR1 is KGHSY and CDR2 is FQNENV in the germline V gene. V was trimmed by 2 bases and J by 0 bases, leaving 14 bases between them. The CDR3 consists of 17 residues. CDR3 nucleotide sequence: TGTGCCAGCAGCCAAGCTTCCGGCAGACTTAGCAATCAGCCCCAGCATTTT. Translation gives CASSQASGRLSNQPQHF.

This clone occurred a few times. The gene calls are TRBV6-1 and TRBJ1-4; 9 bases map to TRBD1. Germline V gives CDR1 MNHNS, CDR2 SASEGT. With 6 bases clipped from V and 8 bases from J, the junction kept 7 bases outside the gene matches. This CDR3 region has 14 residues. CDR3 in DNA: TGTGCCAGCAGGGTGACAGGGGGTTTGGAAAAACTGTTTTTT. The encoded protein is CASRVTGGLEKLFF.

The chain recombines TRBV5-1 with TRBJ2-5; D perhaps matches TRBD1 (6 bases). This CDR3 has 14 amino acids. The V end was cut by 5 bases, the J end by 0 bases, with 11 bases between. CDR1 and CDR2 from the germline V gene are SGHRS and YFSETQ. CDR3 protein: CASSPTGNQETQYF. The CDR3 bases are TGCGCCAGCAGTCCCACAGGGAACCAAGAGACCCAGTACTTC.